The entry below describes one TCR beta chain. Different DNA sequences within this sample yield the same CDR3. The ends were cut back, 6 bases at V and 2 bases at J, with 5 bases in the middle. This CDR3 is 11 amino acids long. Germline CDR1 and CDR2: MDHEN and SYDVKM. These data originate in a study of CD8+ T cells in alopecia areata. Once RNA had been extracted, it was reverse transcribed into cDNA to act as the sequencing template. Libraries were prepared by immunoSEQ multiplex PCR; TCRdb keeps only in-frame clonotypes and omits some of them. The repertoire holds roughly 150,000 clones, with roughly 50% as singletons.

The chain combines TRBV28 with TRBJ2-7; unclear D gene. The sequenced sample consisted of CD4+ T cells sorted from blood. This TCR derives from a human donor with alopecia areata. CDR3 bases: TGTGCCAGCAGCCTTGCCTACGAGCAGTACTTC. Translation: CASSLAYEQYF.